The source of this TCR beta chain is a study of blood T cell repertoires in COVID-19. Concerning this clone: The junction shows a germline mismatch at one end, possibly a read error.

Sequencing was performed with immunoSEQ multiplex PCR; in TCRdb, only in-frame clones are kept and a portion is missing. The sample lists 150,000 to 200,000 clones, under 80% seen once, with about a sixth in the top ten. Germline V gives CDR1 SSHAT, CDR2 FNYEAQ (reference sequence). The CDR3 is 17 amino acids. The clonotype comes from a woman aged 45-59 years with acute COVID-19. The sequenced sample consisted of PBMCs or T cells enriched from blood (not recorded which). The V call is TRBV7-7, the J call TRBJ2-5, with 12 positions matching TRBD2. CDR3 sequence: CASSSSGGAAVQETQYF. The CDR3, as DNA: TGTGCTAGCAGCTCTAGCGGGGGGGCCGCTGTCCAAGAGACCCAGTACTTC. Looking up the rest from reference TRBV7-7 and TRBJ2-5 gives the full variable domain: GAGVSQSPRYKVTKRGQDVTLRCDPISSHATLYWYQQALGQGPEFLTYFNYEAQPDKSGLPSDRFSAERPEGSISTLTIQRTEQRDSAMYRCASSSSGGAAVQETQYFGPGTRLLVL.